The present T cell receptor (beta chain) was sequenced within a study of Ad26.COV2.S vaccination and SARS-CoV-2 variants. Study findings and constraints: Possible underestimation of total T cell responses by the TCR breadth and depth analyses was noted. Among vaccine recipients, spike-specific TCR breadth exceeded that of placebo recipients.

The table came from immunoSEQ multiplex PCR; TCRdb's copy has only in-frame clones and leaves some out. The sample carries roughly 350,000 clones, 86% recorded once. Note on this clone: Antigen unknown.

Treatment meaning: 15 to 20 received Ad26.COV2.S at low or high dose, single or two shots; about five received placebo; per-sample allocation not given. On day 63 after the first injection, vaccine and placebo recipients gave samples. The trim removed 5 bases at V and 2 bases at J, leaving 8 bases unmatched. The germline V gene has CDR1 SGHTA and CDR2 FQGNSA. This CDR3 contains 15 residues. The input for sequencing was peripheral blood, taken in a trial of Ad26.COV2.S vaccine versus placebo. The genes are TRBV7-2 and TRBJ2-5; TRBD1 aligns across 7 bases. The clonotype originates from a person aged 18-65 years who received the Ad26.COV2.S COVID-19 vaccine or a placebo. The CDR3 nucleotides are TGTGCCAGCAGCGCCCAGACAGGGAGTCAAGAGACCCAGTACTTC. This sequence encodes CASSAQTGSQETQYF.